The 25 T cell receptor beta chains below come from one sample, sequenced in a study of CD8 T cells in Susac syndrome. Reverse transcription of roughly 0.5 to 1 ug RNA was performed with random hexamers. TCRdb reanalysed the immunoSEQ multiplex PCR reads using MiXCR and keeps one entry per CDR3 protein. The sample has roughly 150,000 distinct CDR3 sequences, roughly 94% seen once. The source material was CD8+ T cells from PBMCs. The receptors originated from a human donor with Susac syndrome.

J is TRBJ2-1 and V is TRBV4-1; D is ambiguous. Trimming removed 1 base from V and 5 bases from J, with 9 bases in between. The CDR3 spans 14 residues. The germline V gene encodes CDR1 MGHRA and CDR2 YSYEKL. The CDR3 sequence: CASSQGSYNNEQFF. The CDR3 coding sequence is TGCGCCAGCAGCCAAGGGTCGTATAACAATGAGCAGTTCTTC.

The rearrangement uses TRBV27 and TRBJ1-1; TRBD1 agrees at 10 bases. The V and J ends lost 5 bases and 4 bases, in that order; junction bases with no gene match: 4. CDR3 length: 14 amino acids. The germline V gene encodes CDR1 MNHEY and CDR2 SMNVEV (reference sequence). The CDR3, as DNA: TGTGCCAGCAGTCAATGGACAGGGGGCACTGAAGCTTTCTTT. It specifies CASSQWTGGTEAFF.

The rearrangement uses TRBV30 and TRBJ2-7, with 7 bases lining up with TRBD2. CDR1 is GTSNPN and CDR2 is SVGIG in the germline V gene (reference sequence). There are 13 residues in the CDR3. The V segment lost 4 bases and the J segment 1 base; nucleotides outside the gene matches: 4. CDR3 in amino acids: CAWNVGRSYEQYF. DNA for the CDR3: TGTGCCTGGAATGTCGGGAGGTCCTACGAGCAGTACTTC.

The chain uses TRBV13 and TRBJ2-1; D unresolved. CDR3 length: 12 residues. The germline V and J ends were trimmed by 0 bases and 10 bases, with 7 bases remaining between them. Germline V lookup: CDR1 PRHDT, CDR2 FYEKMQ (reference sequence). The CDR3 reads CASSLGPGEQFF. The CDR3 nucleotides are TGTGCCAGCAGCTTAGGACCCGGCGAGCAGTTCTTC.

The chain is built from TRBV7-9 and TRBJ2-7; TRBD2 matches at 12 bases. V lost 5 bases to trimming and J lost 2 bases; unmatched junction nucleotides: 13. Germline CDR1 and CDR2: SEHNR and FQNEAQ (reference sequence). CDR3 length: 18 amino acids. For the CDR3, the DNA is TGTGCCAGCAGCCCCCGTGTCCGACTAGCGGGAGTCCCCTACGAGCAGTACTTC. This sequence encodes CASSPRVRLAGVPYEQYF. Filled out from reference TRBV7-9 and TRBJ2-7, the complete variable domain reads DTGVSQNPRHKITKRGQNVTFRCDPISEHNRLYWYRQTLGQGPEFLTYFQNEAQLEKSRLLSDRFSAERPKGSFSTLEIQRTEQGDSAMYLCASSPRVRLAGVPYEQYFGPGTRLTVT.

CDR3 DNA sequence: TGCGCCAGCAGTGAATGGGGGTTGGTCCAAGAGACCCAGTACTTC. Protein sequence: CASSEWGLVQETQYF. The chain has TRBV10-2 and TRBJ2-5; tentatively, D is TRBD1 or TRBD2 (5 bases each). In germline, CDR1 is WSHSY, CDR2 SAAADI. The CDR3 loop spans 15 amino acids. V lost 3 bases and J 1 base, leaving 12 bases between the germline ends.

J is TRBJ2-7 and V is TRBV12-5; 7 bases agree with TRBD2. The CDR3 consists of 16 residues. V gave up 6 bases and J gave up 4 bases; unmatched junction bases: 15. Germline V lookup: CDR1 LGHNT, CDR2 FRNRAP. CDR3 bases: TGTGCTAGTGGCCCCGTCGGGGAGGGGAGGTGGTACGAGCAGTACTTC. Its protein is CASGPVGEGRWYEQYF.

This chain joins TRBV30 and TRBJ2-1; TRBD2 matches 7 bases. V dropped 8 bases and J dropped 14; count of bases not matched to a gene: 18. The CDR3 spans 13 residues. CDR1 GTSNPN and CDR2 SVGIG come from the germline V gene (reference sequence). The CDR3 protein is CAGLPHAGGSEFF. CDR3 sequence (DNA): TGTGCCGGCTTACCCCATGCGGGCGGGAGTGAGTTCTTC.

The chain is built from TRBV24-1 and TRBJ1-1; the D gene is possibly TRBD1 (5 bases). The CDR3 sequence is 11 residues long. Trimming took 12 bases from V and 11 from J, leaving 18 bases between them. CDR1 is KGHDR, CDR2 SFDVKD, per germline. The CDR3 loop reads CAVGTGVDAFF. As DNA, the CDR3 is TGTGCCGTCGGGACGGGGGTCGACGCTTTCTTT.

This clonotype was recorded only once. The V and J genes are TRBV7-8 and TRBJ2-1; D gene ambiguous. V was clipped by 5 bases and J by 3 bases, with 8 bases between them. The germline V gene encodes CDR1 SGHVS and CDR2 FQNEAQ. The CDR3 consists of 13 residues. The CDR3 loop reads CASSPPNYNEQFF. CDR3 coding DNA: TGTGCCAGCAGCCCTCCTAACTACAATGAGCAGTTCTTC. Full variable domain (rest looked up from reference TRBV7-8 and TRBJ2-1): GAGVSQSPRYKVAKRGQDVALRCDPISGHVSLFWYQQALGQGPEFLTYFQNEAQLDKSGLPSDRFFAERPEGSVSTLKIQRTQQEDSAVYLCASSPPNYNEQFFGPGTRLTVL.

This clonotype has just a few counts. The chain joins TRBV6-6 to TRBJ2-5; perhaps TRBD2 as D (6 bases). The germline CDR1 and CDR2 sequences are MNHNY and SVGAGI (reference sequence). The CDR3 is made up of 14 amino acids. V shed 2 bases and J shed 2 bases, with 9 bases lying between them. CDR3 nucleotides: TGTGCCAGCAGTTACGCAGGGACTCAAGAGACCCAGTACTTC. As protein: CASSYAGTQETQYF.

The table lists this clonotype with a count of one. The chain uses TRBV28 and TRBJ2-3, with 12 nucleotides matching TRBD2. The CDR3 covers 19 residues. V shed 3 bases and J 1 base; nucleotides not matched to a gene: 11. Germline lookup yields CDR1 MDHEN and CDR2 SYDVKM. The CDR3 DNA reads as TGTGCCAGCAGTTTGGTTTCGCTAGCGGGAGGGCCGGGCACAGATACGCAGTATTTT. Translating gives CASSLVSLAGGPGTDTQYF.

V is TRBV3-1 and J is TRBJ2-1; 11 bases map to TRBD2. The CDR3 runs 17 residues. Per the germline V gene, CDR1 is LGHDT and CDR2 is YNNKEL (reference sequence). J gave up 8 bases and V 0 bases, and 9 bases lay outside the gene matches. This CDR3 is CASSQDLASGRSDEQFF. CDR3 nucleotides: TGTGCCAGCAGCCAAGACCTTGCTAGCGGGAGGAGTGATGAGCAGTTCTTC.

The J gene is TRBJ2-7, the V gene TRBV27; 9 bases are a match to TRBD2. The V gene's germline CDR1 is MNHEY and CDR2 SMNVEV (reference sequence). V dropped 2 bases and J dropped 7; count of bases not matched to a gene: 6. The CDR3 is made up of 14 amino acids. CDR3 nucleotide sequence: TGTGCCAGCAGTTTAACCAGCGGGAGGTGGGAGCAGTACTTC. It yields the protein CASSLTSGRWEQYF.

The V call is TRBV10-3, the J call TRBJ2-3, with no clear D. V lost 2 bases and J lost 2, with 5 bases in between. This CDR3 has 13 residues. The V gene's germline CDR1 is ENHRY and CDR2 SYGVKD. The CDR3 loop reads CAISEDITDTQYF. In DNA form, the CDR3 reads TGTGCCATCAGTGAGGATATCACAGATACGCAGTATTTT.

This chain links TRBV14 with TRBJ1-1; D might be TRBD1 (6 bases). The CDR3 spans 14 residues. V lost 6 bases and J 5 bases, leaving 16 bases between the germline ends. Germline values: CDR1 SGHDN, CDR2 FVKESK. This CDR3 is CASRDPQGWTEAFF. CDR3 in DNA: TGTGCCAGCAGGGACCCACAGGGATGGACTGAAGCTTTCTTT.

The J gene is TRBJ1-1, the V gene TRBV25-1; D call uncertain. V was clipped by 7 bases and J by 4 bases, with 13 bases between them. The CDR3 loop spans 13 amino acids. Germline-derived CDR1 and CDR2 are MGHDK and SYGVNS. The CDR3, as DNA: TGTGCCAGCACCCCACGGCGGGGCACTGAAGCTTTCTTT. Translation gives CASTPRRGTEAFF.

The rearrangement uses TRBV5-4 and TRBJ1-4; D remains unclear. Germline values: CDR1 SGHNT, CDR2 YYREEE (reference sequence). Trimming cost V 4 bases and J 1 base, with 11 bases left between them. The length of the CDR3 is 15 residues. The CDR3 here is CASSPVSGTNEKLFF. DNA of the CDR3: TGTGCCAGCAGCCCCGTTTCAGGAACTAATGAAAAACTGTTTTTT.

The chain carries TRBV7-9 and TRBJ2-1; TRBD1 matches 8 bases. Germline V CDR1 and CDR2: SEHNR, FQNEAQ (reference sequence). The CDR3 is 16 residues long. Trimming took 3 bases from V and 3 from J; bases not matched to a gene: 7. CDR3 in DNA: TGTGCCAGCAGCTTGGGGTGGACAGGGCACTACAATGAGCAGTTCTTC. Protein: CASSLGWTGHYNEQFF.

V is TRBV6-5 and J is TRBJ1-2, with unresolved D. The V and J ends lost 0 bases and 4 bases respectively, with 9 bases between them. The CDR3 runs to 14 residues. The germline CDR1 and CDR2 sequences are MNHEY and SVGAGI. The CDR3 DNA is TGTGCCAGCAGTTACTCTGGTGGCAGCTATGGCTACACCTTC. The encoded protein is CASSYSGGSYGYTF.

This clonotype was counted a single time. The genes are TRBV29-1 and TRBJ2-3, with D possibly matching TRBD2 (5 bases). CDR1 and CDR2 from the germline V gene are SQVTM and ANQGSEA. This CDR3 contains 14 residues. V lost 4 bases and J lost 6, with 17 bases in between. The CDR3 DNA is TGCAGCGTTGTGGGAGCTCCCCTCAAGGATACGCAGTATTTT. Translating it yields CSVVGAPLKDTQYF.

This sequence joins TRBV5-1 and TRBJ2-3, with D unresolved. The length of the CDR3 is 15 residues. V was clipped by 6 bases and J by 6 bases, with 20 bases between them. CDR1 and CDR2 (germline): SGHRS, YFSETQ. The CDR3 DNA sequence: TGCGCCAGCACCCCGTGGGCTCCCGGTGGGGATACGCAGTATTTT. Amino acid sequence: CASTPWAPGGDTQYF.

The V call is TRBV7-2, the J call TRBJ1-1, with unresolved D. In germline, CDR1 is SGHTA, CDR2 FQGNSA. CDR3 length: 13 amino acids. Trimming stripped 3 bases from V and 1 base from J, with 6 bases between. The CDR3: CASSFWENTEAFF. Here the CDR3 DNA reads TGTGCCAGCAGCTTTTGGGAGAACACTGAAGCTTTCTTT.

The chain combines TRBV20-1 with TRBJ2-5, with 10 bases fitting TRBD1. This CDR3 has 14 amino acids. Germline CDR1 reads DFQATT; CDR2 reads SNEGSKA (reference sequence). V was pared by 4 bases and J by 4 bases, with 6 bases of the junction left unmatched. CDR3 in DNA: TGCAGTGCTACCGGGACAGGGGATGGAGAGACCCAGTACTTC. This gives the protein CSATGTGDGETQYF.

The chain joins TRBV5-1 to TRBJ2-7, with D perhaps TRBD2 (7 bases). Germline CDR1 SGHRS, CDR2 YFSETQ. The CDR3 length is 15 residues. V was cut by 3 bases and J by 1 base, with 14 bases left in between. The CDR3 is CASSWGGPSSYEQYF. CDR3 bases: TGCGCCAGCAGCTGGGGGGGCCCCTCTTCCTACGAGCAGTACTTC.